The TCR beta chain under discussion was sequenced for a study of blood T cell repertoires in COVID-19. Study information: T cells, B-cell-depleted T cells, or PBMCs supplied cDNA or gDNA.

In its sample, this clone was seen once. Source study methods: The authors estimated nucleated cell counts from reference gene primer amplification. Only in-frame clones appear in the TCRdb table, and some are missing; sequencing was by immunoSEQ multiplex PCR. V and J calls and clone size come straight from that table; D and trimming were deduced from the DNA. The sample shows approximately 200,000 clones, approximately 88% of them seen only once. With 1 base clipped from V and 6 bases from J, the junction kept 8 bases outside the gene matches. CDR3 length equals 16 residues. Germline V gives CDR1 SGHTA, CDR2 FQGNSA.

The TCR was taken from a young woman with acute or convalescent COVID-19. The chain combines TRBV7-2 with TRBJ2-1; 8 bases are a match to TRBD2. The sequenced sample was peripheral blood. The CDR3 here is CASSLDGTSLSNEQFF. The CDR3 coding sequence is TGTGCCAGCAGCTTAGATGGGACTAGTTTATCCAATGAGCAGTTCTTC.